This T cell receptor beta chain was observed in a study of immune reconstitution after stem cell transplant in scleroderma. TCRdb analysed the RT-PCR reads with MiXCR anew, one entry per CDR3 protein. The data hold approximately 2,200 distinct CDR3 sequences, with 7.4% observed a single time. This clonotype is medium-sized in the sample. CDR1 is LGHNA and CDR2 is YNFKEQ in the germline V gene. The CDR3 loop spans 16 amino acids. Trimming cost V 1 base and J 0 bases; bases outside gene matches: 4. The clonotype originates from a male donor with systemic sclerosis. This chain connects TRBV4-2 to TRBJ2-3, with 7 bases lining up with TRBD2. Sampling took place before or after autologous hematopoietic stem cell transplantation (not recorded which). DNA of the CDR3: TGTGCCAGCAGCCAAGTAAGCGGGGATAGCACAGATACGCAGTATTTT. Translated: CASSQVSGDSTDTQYF.